A single sample is the source of the 32 T cell receptor beta chains below, sequenced in a study of cytomegalovirus exposure and HLA in healthy donors. The PCR contained 60 Vbeta and 13 Jbeta primers. The assay was immunoSEQ multiplex PCR, and TCRdb's table has in-frame clones only and misses some. The sample shows hundreds of thousands of clones, 70% to 85% of them seen only once. Sequenced: PBMCs. These receptor sequences come from a middle-aged woman in good health and CMV-seronegative.

V and J are TRBV28 and TRBJ2-7, with 10 nucleotides matching TRBD1. The CDR3 is 13 amino acids. V lost 7 bases to trimming and J lost 4 bases; unmatched junction nucleotides: 4. CDR1 and CDR2 from the germline V gene are MDHEN and SYDVKM. The CDR3: CASNRQGAYEQYF. The CDR3 DNA follows: TGTGCCAGCAACAGACAGGGGGCGTACGAGCAGTACTTC.

This clone has just a few counts. The gene calls are TRBV6-6 and TRBJ2-1; TRBD1 aligns across 7 bases. J gave up 0 bases and V 6 bases, and 5 bases lay outside the gene matches. Looked up from germline, CDR1 is MNHNY and CDR2 is SVGAGI (reference sequence). The CDR3 contains 15 residues. The CDR3 reads CASRLTGDSYNEQFF. The CDR3 DNA reads as TGTGCCAGCAGACTTACAGGGGACTCCTACAATGAGCAGTTCTTC.

This clone turned up a few times. Here the CDR3 reads CASSEVVFYEQYF. Written as DNA, the CDR3 is TGTGCCAGCAGTGAAGTAGTATTCTACGAGCAGTACTTC. The chain recombines TRBV2 with TRBJ2-7; D is ambiguous. The V gene lost 1 base and the J gene lost 3 bases, with 7 bases spanning the gap. This CDR3 has 13 amino acids. Germline V gives CDR1 SNHLY, CDR2 FYNNEI.

The V call is TRBV27, the J call TRBJ1-6; TRBD1 aligns across 8 bases. The CDR3 runs to 14 residues. The germline gives CDR1 MNHEY, CDR2 SMNVEV (reference sequence). Trimming removed 6 bases from V and 10 bases from J; junction bases left unmatched: 8. The CDR3 DNA reads TGTGCCAGCAGCGTTTCCAGGGGGCAATCACCCCTCCACTTT. Encoded protein: CASSVSRGQSPLHF.

V and J are TRBV28 and TRBJ2-2; weak D call: TRBD1 (6 bases). CDR3 length equals 14 residues. With 5 bases removed from V and 5 bases from J, the gap between germline ends came to 12 bases. CDR1 and CDR2 from the germline V gene are MDHEN and SYDVKM. The CDR3 DNA reads TGTGCCAGCAGTCTGACTCAGGGGACCGGGGAGCTGTTTTTT. It translates to CASSLTQGTGELFF.

The rearrangement uses TRBV5-1 and TRBJ2-7, with 9 bases identical to TRBD1. CDR1 is SGHRS and CDR2 is YFSETQ in the germline V gene. CDR3 size: 15 residues. J lost 5 bases, V lost 1 base, and 7 bases had no gene match. The CDR3 DNA follows: TGCGCCAGCAGCTTGAGGCCGACAGGGGGGAACGAGCAGTACTTC. Amino acid sequence: CASSLRPTGGNEQYF.

V usage is TRBV19 and J usage is TRBJ2-2; 7 bases match TRBD1. This CDR3 spans 16 amino acids. With 3 bases clipped from V and 0 bases from J, the junction kept 4 bases outside the gene matches. Germline V CDR1 and CDR2: LNHDA, SQIVND (reference sequence). The CDR3 spells CASSINRGANTGELFF. The CDR3 coding sequence is TGTGCCAGTAGTATTAACAGGGGCGCGAACACCGGGGAGCTGTTTTTT.

This clone has only a few counts. V gene TRBV5-1 combines with J gene TRBJ2-5, with TRBD1 as a possible D gene (6 bases). Trimming removed 5 bases from V and 6 bases from J, with 17 bases in between. CDR3 size: 14 residues. Germline V gene lookup returns CDR1 SGHRS and CDR2 YFSETQ. The CDR3: CASRPNRELKTQYF. CDR3 bases: TGCGCCAGCAGACCTAACAGGGAATTGAAGACCCAGTACTTC.

The chain combines TRBV7-2 with TRBJ1-6; possibly TRBD1 for D (5 bases). The germline V gene encodes CDR1 SGHTA and CDR2 FQGNSA. The CDR3 sequence is 13 residues long. The germline V and J ends were trimmed by 7 bases and 10 bases, with 14 bases remaining between them. The CDR3 sequence is CASTQGGYSPLHF. In nucleotides, the CDR3 is TGTGCCAGCACTCAGGGAGGGTACTCACCCCTCCACTTT.

The CDR3 spells CASSQGTGGFYEQYF. CDR3 bases: TGTGCCAGCAGCCAAGGAACAGGGGGTTTTTACGAGCAGTACTTC. This chain uses TRBV14 with TRBJ2-7; 8 bases are a match to TRBD1. The CDR3 covers 15 residues. V was clipped by 1 base and J by 4 bases; unmatched bases: 6. Per germline, CDR1 SGHDN and CDR2 FVKESK.

This chain joins TRBV7-9 and TRBJ1-3; maybe TRBD1 (6 bases). The V end lost 3 bases, the J end lost 4 bases, and 16 bases lay between the germline ends. Per germline, CDR1 SEHNR and CDR2 FQNEAQ (reference sequence). This CDR3 spans 16 amino acids. The CDR3: CASSFSPGTPGNTIYF. CDR3 sequence (DNA): TGTGCCAGCAGCTTTTCCCCAGGGACACCCGGAAACACCATATATTTT.

This clone was counted at least ten times. J is TRBJ1-1 and V is TRBV4-1; 12 bases line up with TRBD1. Germline lookup yields CDR1 MGHRA and CDR2 YSYEKL. V trimming: 0 bases; J trimming: 11 bases; junction bases outside the gene matches: 13. The CDR3 runs to 17 residues. DNA for the CDR3: TGCGCCAGCAGCCAAGATTCGGGCGCGGGACAGGGGGCACGGGCTTTCTTT. Translating gives CASSQDSGAGQGARAFF.

The rearrangement uses TRBV21-1 and TRBJ1-3. TRBV21-1 is a documented pseudogene. The CDR3 has 16 residues. CDR3 in DNA: TGTGCCAGCAGCCCCCAGGGAGGGGCCGAGGGAAACACCATATATTTT. Translating gives CASSPQGGAEGNTIYF.

This chain uses TRBV19 with TRBJ2-1, with 8 bases lining up with TRBD2. Looked up from germline, CDR1 is LNHDA and CDR2 is SQIVND (reference sequence). J was trimmed by 4 bases and V by 5 bases; bases with no gene match: 10. CDR3 length: 16 residues. CDR3 sequence: CASSPPPRGGYNEQFF. The CDR3 nucleotides read TGTGCCAGTAGTCCTCCCCCCCGGGGGGGTTACAATGAGCAGTTCTTC.

The genes are TRBV19 and TRBJ2-5, with TRBD2 matching 7 bases. CDR3 size: 15 residues. The V gene's germline CDR1 is LNHDA and CDR2 SQIVND (reference sequence). V shed 4 bases, J shed 7 bases, and the junction held 12 bases outside the gene matches. The CDR3 region is CASSTILGGLATQYF. Written as DNA, the CDR3 is TGTGCCAGTAGTACCATCCTCGGGGGGTTGGCGACCCAGTACTTC.

The V call is TRBV9, the J call TRBJ1-1; 7 positions match TRBD1. The CDR3 totals 16 residues. Looked up from germline, CDR1 is SGDLS and CDR2 is YYNGEE. The V segment lost 2 bases and the J segment 4 bases; nucleotides outside the gene matches: 11. The CDR3 region has the DNA TGTGCCAGCAGCGTCGGTGACAGGGAAAGTCTCACTGAAGCTTTCTTT. It codes for CASSVGDRESLTEAFF.

V is TRBV10-3 and J is TRBJ2-3; D possibly corresponds to TRBD2 (6 bases). CDR3 size: 16 residues. CDR1 and CDR2 from the germline V gene are ENHRY and SYGVKD. Trimming removed 4 bases from V and 0 bases from J, with 14 bases in between. The CDR3, as DNA: TGTGCCATCAGTGGAGGCGGGGAGATGAGCACAGATACGCAGTATTTT. It translates to CAISGGGEMSTDTQYF.

The rearrangement uses TRBV28 and TRBJ1-1; D perhaps matches TRBD1 (6 bases). The V end was cut by 3 bases, the J end by 2 bases, with 10 bases between. The germline CDR1 and CDR2 sequences are MDHEN and SYDVKM. This CDR3 has 14 amino acids. The CDR3 nucleotides read TGTGCCAGCAGTTTTACAGGGATAAACACTGAAGCTTTCTTT. It codes for CASSFTGINTEAFF.

This rearrangement joins TRBV7-9 to TRBJ2-7; 8 bases fit TRBD1. Germline loops: CDR1 SEHNR, CDR2 FQNEAQ (reference sequence). The CDR3 runs to 13 residues. Losses at the gene ends were 5 bases for V and 12 bases for J; bases not matched to a gene: 12. The CDR3 nucleotides read TGTGCCAGCAGCGACTTTCCGGACAGGGCTCCGTACTTC. This translates into CASSDFPDRAPYF.

V and J are TRBV14 and TRBJ1-2; D uncertain. Germline V gives CDR1 SGHDN, CDR2 FVKESK. CDR3 length: 15 amino acids. V was trimmed by 5 bases and J by 4 bases, leaving 17 bases between them. CDR3 amino acids: CASSFRGQNPYGYTF. The DNA for the CDR3 is TGTGCCAGCAGCTTCCGTGGTCAGAACCCCTATGGCTACACCTTC.

This clone was recorded a few times. The chain is built from TRBV5-6 and TRBJ2-7, with 12 bases fitting TRBD1. Germline V gives CDR1 SGHDT, CDR2 YYEEEE. Losses at the gene ends were 2 bases for V and 5 bases for J; bases not matched to a gene: 5. The CDR3 consists of 15 residues. CDR3 loop: CASSFWDRGLHEQYF. DNA of the CDR3: TGTGCCAGCAGCTTTTGGGACAGGGGGCTCCACGAGCAGTACTTC.

The chain recombines TRBV28 with TRBJ2-7; possible D gene TRBD1, 5 bases. The CDR3 covers 16 residues. CDR1 and CDR2 from the germline V gene are MDHEN and SYDVKM. Trimming removed 8 bases from V and 1 base from J, with 21 bases in between. This CDR3 reads CASPPLAQGVSYEQYF. CDR3 bases: TGTGCCAGCCCCCCCCTTGCGCAGGGTGTTTCCTACGAGCAGTACTTC.

This clone appeared once. This chain links TRBV11-3 with TRBJ1-1; TRBD1 is a possible D gene (6 bases). The CDR3 loop spans 16 amino acids. The germline V gene encodes CDR1 SGHNT and CDR2 YENEEA. Trimming removed 5 bases at V and 0 bases at J, with 16 bases between. The DNA for the CDR3 is TGTGCCAGCAGCCCATGGGGGGGCCCAATGAACACTGAAGCTTTCTTT. This translates into CASSPWGGPMNTEAFF.

The genes are TRBV7-2 and TRBJ2-2, with a possible D match to TRBD2 (5 bases). CDR1 is SGHTA and CDR2 is FQGNSA in the germline V gene. This CDR3 region has 16 residues. Trimming cost V 5 bases and J 9 bases, with 22 bases left between them. The CDR3 is CASSPAPQAGRRELFF. In nucleotides, the CDR3 is TGTGCCAGCAGCCCAGCCCCTCAGGCGGGCAGGAGGGAGCTGTTTTTT.

This chain uses TRBV25-1 with TRBJ1-6, with D unclear. Germline V gene lookup returns CDR1 MGHDK and CDR2 SYGVNS. The CDR3 extends over 13 amino acids. Between the trimmed V and J ends, which lost 5 bases and 13 bases, there was a span of 15 bases. CDR3 loop: CASSPPGFTPLHF. The CDR3 coding sequence is TGTGCCAGCAGTCCGCCCGGGTTCACCCCCCTCCACTTT.

This chain joins TRBV7-9 and TRBJ1-1; weak D call: TRBD1 (5 bases). The CDR3 covers 14 residues. Trimming left V 3 bases short and J 1 base short, with 9 bases between. Germline CDR1 SEHNR, CDR2 FQNEAQ (reference sequence). The CDR3 is CASSFGGTNTEAFF. DNA of the CDR3: TGTGCCAGCAGCTTTGGAGGGACGAACACTGAAGCTTTCTTT.

This clone occurred a few times. The J gene is TRBJ1-1, the V gene TRBV5-1; D is uncertain. CDR3 length: 15 amino acids. The V gene's germline CDR1 is SGHRS and CDR2 YFSETQ. Trimming shortened V by 0 bases and J by 1 base, and 10 bases separated the two germline ends. In DNA form, the CDR3 reads TGCGCCAGCAGCTTGGGAGGACTGACGAACACTGAAGCTTTCTTT. This sequence encodes CASSLGGLTNTEAFF.

CDR3 amino acids: CASSSGQGAEKLFF. CDR3 sequence (DNA): TGCGCCAGCAGCTCGGGACAGGGGGCGGAAAAACTGTTTTTT. V gene TRBV5-1 combines with J gene TRBJ1-4; 12 positions agree with TRBD1. V lost 3 bases and J lost 8; bases outside the gene matches: 2. The CDR3 has 14 amino acids. The germline V gene has CDR1 SGHRS and CDR2 YFSETQ.

In DNA form, the CDR3 reads TGTGCCAGCAGCTTTCAGGGACAGGGGGCTAATTCACCCCTCCACTTT. Its protein product is CASSFQGQGANSPLHF. This sequence joins TRBV7-2 and TRBJ1-6; 12 bases line up with TRBD1. The CDR3 covers 16 residues. Trimming took 3 bases from V and 6 from J; bases not matched to a gene: 3. Germline V lookup: CDR1 SGHTA, CDR2 FQGNSA.

The CDR3 nucleotides are TGTGCCAGCAGTTTGCAGGGGGCACAACAGCCCCAGCATTTT. It codes for CASSLQGAQQPQHF. This chain joins TRBV28 and TRBJ1-5; 8 nucleotides match TRBD1. The ends lost 3 bases at V and 7 bases at J; junction bases unmatched: 5. The CDR3 length is 14 residues. Germline loops: CDR1 MDHEN, CDR2 SYDVKM.

The chain is built from TRBV15 and TRBJ2-5; D possibly corresponds to TRBD2 (7 bases). V was clipped by 3 bases and J by 4 bases, with 15 bases between them. Germline V CDR1 and CDR2: LNHNV, YYDKDF (reference sequence). The CDR3 is made up of 15 amino acids. The CDR3 DNA reads TGTGCCACCAGCAGGGGGGCGGGGGCAGGAGAGACCCAGTACTTC. Translated: CATSRGAGAGETQYF.

The chain joins TRBV10-1 to TRBJ2-1; 7 bases line up with TRBD2. The CDR3 has 15 amino acids. The V gene end was trimmed by 4 bases and the J gene end by 1 base; junction bases not matched to a gene: 4. Germline CDR1 WNHNN, CDR2 SYGVQD (reference sequence). In DNA, the CDR3 is TGCGCCAGCAGTGGAGGGGAGGGGTCCTACAATGAGCAGTTCTTC. It codes for CASSGGEGSYNEQFF.